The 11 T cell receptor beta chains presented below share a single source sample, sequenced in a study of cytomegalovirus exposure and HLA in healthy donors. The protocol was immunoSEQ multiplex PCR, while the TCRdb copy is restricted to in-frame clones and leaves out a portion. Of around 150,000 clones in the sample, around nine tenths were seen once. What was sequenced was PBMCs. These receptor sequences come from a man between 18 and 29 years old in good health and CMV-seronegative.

Here the CDR3 DNA reads TGTGCCAGCAGTGAACCGGGGGAGAACACCGGGGAGCTGTTTTTT. Translation gives CASSEPGENTGELFF. The V gene is TRBV6-1, the J gene TRBJ2-2, with D perhaps TRBD2 (6 bases). Germline loops: CDR1 MNHNS, CDR2 SASEGT. This CDR3 region has 15 residues. With 2 bases removed from V and 1 base from J, the gap between germline ends came to 8 bases.

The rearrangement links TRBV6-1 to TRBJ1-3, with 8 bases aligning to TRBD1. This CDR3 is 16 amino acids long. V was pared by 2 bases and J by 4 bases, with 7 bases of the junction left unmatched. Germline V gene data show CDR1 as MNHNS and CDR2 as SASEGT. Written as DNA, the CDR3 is TGTGCCAGCAGTGAATTACAGGGGGTGTTAGGAAACACCATATATTTT. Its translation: CASSELQGVLGNTIYF.

DNA for the CDR3: TGTGCCAGCAGTTTTAGACTAGCGACCGGGGAGCTGTTTTTT. Residues: CASSFRLATGELFF. The V call is TRBV27, the J call TRBJ2-2, with TRBD2 matching over 8 bases. The trim removed 3 bases at V and 5 bases at J, leaving 2 bases unmatched. This CDR3 is 14 amino acids long. Per germline, CDR1 MNHEY and CDR2 SMNVEV (reference sequence).

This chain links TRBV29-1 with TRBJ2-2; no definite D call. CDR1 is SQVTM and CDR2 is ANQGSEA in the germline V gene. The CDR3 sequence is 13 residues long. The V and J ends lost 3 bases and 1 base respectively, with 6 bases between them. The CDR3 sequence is CSVDSGNTGELFF. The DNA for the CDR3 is TGCAGCGTTGATTCCGGGAACACCGGGGAGCTGTTTTTT.

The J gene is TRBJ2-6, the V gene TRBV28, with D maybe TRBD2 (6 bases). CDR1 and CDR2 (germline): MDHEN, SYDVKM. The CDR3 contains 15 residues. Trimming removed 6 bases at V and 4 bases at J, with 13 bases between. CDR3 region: CASSKGTYGANVLTF. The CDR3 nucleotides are TGTGCCAGCAGCAAGGGGACTTACGGGGCCAACGTCCTGACTTTC.

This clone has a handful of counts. The chain's CDR3 is CASSYSGANYGYTF. The CDR3 region has the DNA TGTGCCAGCAGTTACTCAGGGGCCAACTATGGCTACACCTTC. This chain connects TRBV6-5 to TRBJ1-2, with a weak D call TRBD1 (5 bases). The CDR3 extends over 14 amino acids. Looked up from germline, CDR1 is MNHEY and CDR2 is SVGAGI. V was clipped by 0 bases and J by 2 bases, with 7 bases between them.

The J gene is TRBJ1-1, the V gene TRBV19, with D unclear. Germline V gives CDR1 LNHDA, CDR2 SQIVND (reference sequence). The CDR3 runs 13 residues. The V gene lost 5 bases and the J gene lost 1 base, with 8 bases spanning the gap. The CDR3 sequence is CASSPDWNTEAFF. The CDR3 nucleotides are TGTGCCAGTAGTCCCGACTGGAACACTGAAGCTTTCTTT.

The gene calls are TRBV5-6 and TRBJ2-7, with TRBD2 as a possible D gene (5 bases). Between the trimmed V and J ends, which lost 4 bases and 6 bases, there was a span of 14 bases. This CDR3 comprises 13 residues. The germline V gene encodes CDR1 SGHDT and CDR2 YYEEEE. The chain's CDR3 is CASSMVDSTEQYV. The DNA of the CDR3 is TGTGCCAGCAGCATGGTGGACTCAACCGAGCAGTACGTC.

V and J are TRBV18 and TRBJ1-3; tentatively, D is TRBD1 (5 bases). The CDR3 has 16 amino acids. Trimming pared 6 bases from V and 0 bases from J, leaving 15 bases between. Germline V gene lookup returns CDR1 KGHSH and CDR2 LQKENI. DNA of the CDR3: TGTGCCAGCTCCCGTAATGGGGCCTACTCTGGAAACACCATATATTTT. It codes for CASSRNGAYSGNTIYF.

The chain's CDR3 is CASSESPVTGAPSYNEQFF. CDR3 DNA: TGCGCCAGCAGTGAGTCCCCTGTTACGGGAGCACCCTCCTACAATGAGCAGTTCTTC. The chain combines TRBV10-2 with TRBJ2-1, with D possibly being TRBD2 (6 bases). Germline lookup yields CDR1 WSHSY and CDR2 SAAADI. The V gene lost 0 bases and the J gene lost 0 bases, with 18 bases spanning the gap. The CDR3 sequence is 19 residues long.

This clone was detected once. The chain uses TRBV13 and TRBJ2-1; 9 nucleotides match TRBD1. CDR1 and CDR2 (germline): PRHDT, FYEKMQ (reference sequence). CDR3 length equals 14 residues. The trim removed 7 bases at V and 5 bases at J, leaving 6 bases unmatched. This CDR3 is CASTLGQGNNEQFF. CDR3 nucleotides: TGTGCCAGCACCCTGGGACAGGGCAACAATGAGCAGTTCTTC. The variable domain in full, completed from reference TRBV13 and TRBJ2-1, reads AAGVIQSPRHLIKEKRETATLKCYPIPRHDTVYWYQQGPGQDPQFLISFYEKMQSDKGSIPDRFSAQQFSDYHSELNMSSLELGDSALYFCASTLGQGNNEQFFGPGTRLTVL.